Reported below is one T cell receptor beta chain. Its antigen is not identified. The sample originates from a study of chemoradiotherapy in HPV16-positive cancers. Turning to the study itself: Candidate HPV-specific T-cell clones and common TCR motifs came from functional assays in a couple of HPV16-positive patients. Notes on the study in general: During treatment, candidate HPV-specific clones and E7-related motifs expanded in tumor. The functional HPV-specific definition rests on just a couple of HPV16-positive patients. In HPV16-positive patients, HPV-responsive T-cell expansion tracked better recurrence-free survival.

Assay used: immunoSEQ multiplex PCR; TCRdb lists only in-frame clones, some missing. Found here are 1,500 to 2,000 clones, about nine tenths of them singletons; the top ten hold approximately 9.5%. The V and J ends lost 8 bases and 7 bases respectively, with 17 bases between them. This CDR3 is 14 amino acids long. In germline, CDR1 is MNHNS, CDR2 SASEGT. The sample consisted of tumor tissue, taken from a patient who underwent chemoradiotherapy. This TCR came from a human donor with HPV-associated anogenital cancer. The chain uses TRBV6-1 and TRBJ2-2, with D perhaps assigned TRBD1 or TRBD2 (6 bases each). The CDR3 DNA follows: TGTGCCAGCTTGACTGGGGGGCCCGGCGGGGAGCTGTTTTTT. Encoded protein: CASLTGGPGGELFF.